This passage covers 20 T cell receptor beta chains from one sample sequenced in a study of technical replicates of blood from a few donors. Data came from immunoSEQ multiplex PCR; TCRdb stores just in-frame clones and leaves some out. The sample includes 100,000 or so clones, just over 95% of them seen just once. The sequencing sample was made of T cells isolated from PBMCs. All receptors come from a human donor in good health.

The chain is built from TRBV2 and TRBJ1-1; no clear D. Germline CDR1 reads SNHLY; CDR2 reads FYNNEI. The CDR3 runs 11 residues. V was cut by 5 bases and J by 7 bases, with 8 bases left in between. The CDR3 DNA is TGTGCCAGCAGTCCGATCGGTGAAGCTTTCTTT. The encoded protein is CASSPIGEAFF.

This chain connects TRBV5-1 to TRBJ2-7, with 8 nucleotides matching TRBD1. V gave up 2 bases and J gave up 3 bases; unmatched junction bases: 4. The CDR3 sequence is 14 residues long. Looked up from germline, CDR1 is SGHRS and CDR2 is YFSETQ. In DNA form, the CDR3 reads TGCGCCAGCAGCTTTACGGACAGGGTCTACGAGCAGTACTTC. Amino acids: CASSFTDRVYEQYF.

The chain links TRBV7-2 to TRBJ2-3; 8 bases line up with TRBD1. Per the germline V gene, CDR1 is SGHTA and CDR2 is FQGNSA. V was pared by 5 bases and J by 0 bases, with 7 bases of the junction left unmatched. The CDR3 runs 16 residues. The CDR3 protein is CASSPRQGRSTDTQYF. CDR3 in DNA: TGTGCCAGCAGCCCGAGACAGGGGAGGAGCACAGATACGCAGTATTTT.

This sequence joins TRBV28 and TRBJ2-7, with 7 bases matching TRBD2. The germline CDR1 and CDR2 sequences are MDHEN and SYDVKM. The CDR3 contains 12 residues. The J segment lost 9 bases and the V segment lost 4 bases, leaving 6 bases of the junction unmatched. The CDR3 DNA is TGTGCCAGCAGTTGGGGAGGGAACGGGCAGTACTTC. It yields the protein CASSWGGNGQYF.

The chain combines TRBV9 with TRBJ2-5; a possible D gene is TRBD1 (5 bases). CDR3 size: 14 residues. V gave up 4 bases and J gave up 2 bases, with 12 bases separating them. Germline V gene sequence: CDR1 SGDLS, CDR2 YYNGEE. The CDR3 sequence: CASSPQAGQETQYF. In DNA form, the CDR3 reads TGTGCCAGCAGCCCCCAGGCAGGGCAAGAGACCCAGTACTTC.

The chain joins TRBV11-3 to TRBJ1-6; D gene unclear. This CDR3 region has 16 residues. CDR1 SGHNT and CDR2 YENEEA come from the germline V gene. The germline V and J ends were trimmed by 3 bases and 0 bases, with 9 bases remaining between them. The CDR3 spells CASSLGTSSYNSPLHF. The CDR3, as DNA: TGTGCCAGCAGCTTGGGCACGAGCTCCTATAATTCACCCCTCCACTTT.

The chain combines TRBV9 with TRBJ2-1; TRBD2 might be the D (6 bases). Germline CDR1 is SGDLS and CDR2 is YYNGEE. V was shortened by 3 bases and J by 10 bases, with 20 bases between the two germline ends. The CDR3 spans 15 residues. The CDR3 region is CASSARLGGPREQFF. The CDR3 DNA is TGTGCCAGCAGCGCTCGGCTGGGGGGTCCGAGGGAGCAGTTCTTC.

The chain carries TRBV30 and TRBJ2-1; maybe TRBD1 (6 bases). V was pared by 4 bases and J by 6 bases, with 13 bases between. The V gene's germline CDR1 is GTSNPN and CDR2 SVGIG (reference sequence). The CDR3 has 13 residues. CDR3 coding DNA: TGTGCCTGGACAGGGGAAGATAGCAATGAGCAGTTCTTC. Protein: CAWTGEDSNEQFF.

The rearrangement uses TRBV2 and TRBJ2-1; possibly TRBD1 for D (6 bases). The CDR3 is 14 residues long. Trimming removed 6 bases at V and 11 bases at J, with 20 bases between. Germline V gene sequence: CDR1 SNHLY, CDR2 FYNNEI. The CDR3 DNA follows: TGTGCCAGCAGCGACCGGGACCGGGGACAAAAGCAGTTCTTC. It encodes CASSDRDRGQKQFF. The full variable domain, its missing parts supplied by reference TRBV2 and TRBJ2-1, is EPEVTQTPSHQVTQMGQEVILRCVPISNHLYFYWYRQILGQKVEFLVSFYNNEISEKSEIFDDQFSVERPDGSNFTLKIRSTKLEDSAMYFCASSDRDRGQKQFFGPGTRLTVL.

The genes are TRBV28 and TRBJ1-5; D not resolved. Germline loops: CDR1 MDHEN, CDR2 SYDVKM. The V end lost 5 bases, the J end lost 0 bases, and 11 bases lay between the germline ends. The CDR3 consists of 15 residues. CDR3 sequence: CASSQQSPSNQPQHF. The CDR3 DNA reads TGTGCCAGCAGTCAACAGAGTCCTAGCAATCAGCCCCAGCATTTT.

The chain couples TRBV28 to TRBJ2-1; TRBD1 is a possible D gene (5 bases). This CDR3 is 16 amino acids long. Germline V gene data show CDR1 as MDHEN and CDR2 as SYDVKM. Trimming removed 2 bases from V and 4 bases from J, with 15 bases in between. This CDR3 is CASSLDGQGKYNEQFF. DNA for the CDR3: TGTGCCAGCAGTTTAGACGGCCAGGGTAAATACAATGAGCAGTTCTTC. Full variable domain (outside the CDR3, taken from reference TRBV28 and TRBJ2-1): DVKVTQSSRYLVKRTGEKVFLECVQDMDHENMFWYRQDPGLGLRLIYFSYDVKMKEKGDIPEGYSVSREKKERFSLILESASTNQTSMYLCASSLDGQGKYNEQFFGPGTRLTVL.

The chain carries TRBV11-2 and TRBJ2-5; TRBD2 matches at 8 bases. The CDR3 is 18 residues long. Germline values: CDR1 SGHAT, CDR2 FQNNGV. The trim removed 5 bases at V and 2 bases at J, leaving 16 bases unmatched. This chain's CDR3 is CASSTPFRASGLQETQYF. The CDR3 DNA sequence: TGTGCCAGCAGCACCCCCTTTCGGGCTAGCGGGCTACAAGAGACCCAGTACTTC.

This clone occurred a few times. The chain links TRBV5-1 to TRBJ1-6, with D perhaps TRBD1 (6 bases). The V end was cut by 2 bases, the J end by 6 bases, with 9 bases between. The CDR3 consists of 14 residues. Germline CDR1 SGHRS, CDR2 YFSETQ. The CDR3 sequence is CASSFGRGNSPLHF. CDR3 coding DNA: TGCGCCAGCAGCTTTGGCAGGGGTAATTCACCCCTCCACTTT.

The chain is built from TRBV10-2 and TRBJ1-2; no reliable D call. This CDR3 is 11 amino acids long. V lost 3 bases and J lost 8, with 7 bases in between. Germline V gives CDR1 WSHSY, CDR2 SAAADI. Here the CDR3 reads CASSDWPGYTF. For the CDR3, the DNA is TGCGCCAGCAGTGACTGGCCGGGCTACACCTTC.

The gene calls are TRBV7-9 and TRBJ1-4; 8 bases agree with TRBD1. V lost 6 bases and J lost 0; bases outside the gene matches: 6. This CDR3 has 16 amino acids. Germline CDR1 SEHNR, CDR2 FQNEAQ (reference sequence). The CDR3 loop is CASRTGAGSTNEKLFF. The CDR3 DNA sequence: TGTGCCAGCAGGACAGGGGCCGGGTCAACTAATGAAAAACTGTTTTTT. The full variable domain, with the rest looked up from reference TRBV7-9 and TRBJ1-4, is DTGVSQNPRHKITKRGQNVTFRCDPISEHNRLYWYRQTLGQGPEFLTYFQNEAQLEKSRLLSDRFSAERPKGSFSTLEIQRTEQGDSAMYLCASRTGAGSTNEKLFFGSGTQLSVL.

The chain links TRBV10-1 to TRBJ2-1, with 7 bases aligning to TRBD2. V was clipped by 3 bases and J by 7 bases; unmatched bases: 9. CDR3 length equals 15 residues. Germline-derived CDR1 and CDR2 are WNHNN and SYGVQD (reference sequence). CDR3 region: CASSDRGLADNEQFF. For the CDR3, the DNA is TGCGCCAGCAGTGACAGAGGTCTAGCGGATAATGAGCAGTTCTTC.

In the case of this clone: The same CDR3 also results from other DNA sequences found in this sample. This rearrangement joins TRBV28 to TRBJ1-1; possibly TRBD1 for D (5 bases). Germline V gives CDR1 MDHEN, CDR2 SYDVKM. The CDR3 runs to 13 residues. Trimming took 2 bases from V and 6 from J, leaving 10 bases between them. CDR3 sequence (DNA): TGTGCCAGCAGTTTAACGGGGGGGGCTGAAGCTTTCTTT. It yields the protein CASSLTGGAEAFF.

The rearrangement joins TRBV28 to TRBJ1-3; perhaps TRBD1 as D (5 bases). The germline V and J ends were trimmed by 7 bases and 2 bases, with 18 bases remaining between them. Germline CDR1 is MDHEN and CDR2 is SYDVKM. This CDR3 is 16 amino acids long. CDR3 residues: CASTPLAGVAGNTIYF. The CDR3 DNA sequence: TGTGCCAGCACCCCTCTCGCGGGGGTCGCTGGAAACACCATATATTTT.

This sequence joins TRBV27 and TRBJ2-2, with 11 nucleotides matching TRBD2. V was clipped by 3 bases and J by 5 bases; unmatched bases: 2. The CDR3 is 15 residues long. Germline lookup yields CDR1 MNHEY and CDR2 SMNVEV (reference sequence). The CDR3 sequence is CASSFSSGGTGELFF. The CDR3 bases are TGTGCCAGCAGTTTCTCTAGCGGGGGGACCGGGGAGCTGTTTTTT.

The chain is built from TRBV7-3 and TRBJ2-5, with 7 bases aligning to TRBD1. J was trimmed by 0 bases and V by 5 bases; bases with no gene match: 0. CDR3 size: 13 residues. The germline gives CDR1 SGHTA, CDR2 FQGTGA. CDR3 region: CASSRGHQETQYF. In DNA form, the CDR3 reads TGTGCCAGCAGCAGGGGGCACCAAGAGACCCAGTACTTC.